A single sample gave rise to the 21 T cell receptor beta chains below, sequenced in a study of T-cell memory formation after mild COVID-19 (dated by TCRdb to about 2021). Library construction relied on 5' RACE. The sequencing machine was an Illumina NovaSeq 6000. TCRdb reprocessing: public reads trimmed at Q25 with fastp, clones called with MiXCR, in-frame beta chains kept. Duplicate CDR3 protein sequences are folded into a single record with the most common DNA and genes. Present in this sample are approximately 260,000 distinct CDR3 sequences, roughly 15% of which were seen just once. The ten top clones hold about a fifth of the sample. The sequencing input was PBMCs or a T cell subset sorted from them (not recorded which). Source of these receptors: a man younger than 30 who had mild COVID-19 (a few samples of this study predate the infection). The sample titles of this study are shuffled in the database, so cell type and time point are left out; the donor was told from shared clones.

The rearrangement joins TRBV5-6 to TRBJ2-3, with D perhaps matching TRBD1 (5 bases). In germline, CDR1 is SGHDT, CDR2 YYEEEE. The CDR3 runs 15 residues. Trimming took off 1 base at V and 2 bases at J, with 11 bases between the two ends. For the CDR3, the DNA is TGTGCCAGCAGCTTGTTGTCAGGGCCCACAGATACGCAGTATTTT. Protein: CASSLLSGPTDTQYF.

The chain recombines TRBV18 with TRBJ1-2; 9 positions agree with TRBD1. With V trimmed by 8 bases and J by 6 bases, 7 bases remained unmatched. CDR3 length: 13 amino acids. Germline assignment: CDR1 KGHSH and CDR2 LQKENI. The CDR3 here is CASARDRENGYTF. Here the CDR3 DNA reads TGTGCCAGCGCCCGGGACAGGGAGAATGGCTACACCTTC.

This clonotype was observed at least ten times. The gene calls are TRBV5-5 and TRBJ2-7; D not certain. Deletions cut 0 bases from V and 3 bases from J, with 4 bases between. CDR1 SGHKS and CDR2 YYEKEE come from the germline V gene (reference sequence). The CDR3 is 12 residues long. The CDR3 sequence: CASSLDVYEQYF. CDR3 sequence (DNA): TGTGCCAGCAGCTTGGACGTCTACGAGCAGTACTTC. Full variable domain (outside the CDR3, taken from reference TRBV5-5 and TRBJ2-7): DAGVTQSPTHLIKTRGQQVTLRCSPISGHKSVSWYQQVLGQGPQFIFQYYEKEERGRGNFPDRFSARQFPNYSSELNVNALLLGDSALYLCASSLDVYEQYFGPGTRLTVT.

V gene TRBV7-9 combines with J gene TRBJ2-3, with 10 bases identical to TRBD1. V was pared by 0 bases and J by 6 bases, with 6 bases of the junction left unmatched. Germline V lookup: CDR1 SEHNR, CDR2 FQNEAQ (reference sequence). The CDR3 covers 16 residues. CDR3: CASSLAPGQGKDTQYF. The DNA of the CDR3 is TGTGCCAGCAGCTTAGCGCCGGGACAGGGGAAGGATACGCAGTATTTT.

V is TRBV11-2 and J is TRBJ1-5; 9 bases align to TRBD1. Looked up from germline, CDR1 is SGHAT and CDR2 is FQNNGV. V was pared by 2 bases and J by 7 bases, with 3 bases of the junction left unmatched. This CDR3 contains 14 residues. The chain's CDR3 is CASSLRDREQPQHF. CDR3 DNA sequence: TGTGCCAGCAGCTTAAGGGACAGGGAGCAGCCCCAGCATTTT.

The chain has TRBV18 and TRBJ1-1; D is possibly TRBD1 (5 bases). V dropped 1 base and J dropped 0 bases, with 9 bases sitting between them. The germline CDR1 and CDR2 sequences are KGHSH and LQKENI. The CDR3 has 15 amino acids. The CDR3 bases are TGTGCCAGCTCACCACGTGAGGGACTGAACACTGAAGCTTTCTTT. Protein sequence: CASSPREGLNTEAFF. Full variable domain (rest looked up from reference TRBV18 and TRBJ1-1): NAGVMQNPRHLVRRRGQEARLRCSPMKGHSHVYWYRQLPEEGLKFMVYLQKENIIDESGMPKERFSAEFPKEGPSILRIQQVVRGDSAAYFCASSPREGLNTEAFFGQGTRLTVV.

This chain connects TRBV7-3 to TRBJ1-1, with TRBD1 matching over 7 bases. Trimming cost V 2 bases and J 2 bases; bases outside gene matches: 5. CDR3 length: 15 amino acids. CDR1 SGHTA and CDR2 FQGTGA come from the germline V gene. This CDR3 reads CASSLEGGRNTEAFF. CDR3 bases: TGTGCCAGCAGCTTAGAAGGGGGCCGTAACACTGAAGCTTTCTTT.

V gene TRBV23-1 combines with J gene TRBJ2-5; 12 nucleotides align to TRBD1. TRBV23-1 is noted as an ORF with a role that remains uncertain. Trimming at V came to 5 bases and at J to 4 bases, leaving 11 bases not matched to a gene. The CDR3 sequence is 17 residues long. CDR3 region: CASSAPRGQGAGETQYF. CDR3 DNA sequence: TGCGCCAGCAGTGCCCCGCGGGGACAGGGGGCGGGAGAGACCCAGTACTTC.

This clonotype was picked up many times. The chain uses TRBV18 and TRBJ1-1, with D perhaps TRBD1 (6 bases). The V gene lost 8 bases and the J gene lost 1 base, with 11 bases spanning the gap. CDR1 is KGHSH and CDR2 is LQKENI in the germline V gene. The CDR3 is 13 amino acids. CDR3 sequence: CASSPRGNTEAFF. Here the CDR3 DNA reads TGTGCCAGCAGCCCCAGGGGGAACACTGAAGCTTTCTTT.

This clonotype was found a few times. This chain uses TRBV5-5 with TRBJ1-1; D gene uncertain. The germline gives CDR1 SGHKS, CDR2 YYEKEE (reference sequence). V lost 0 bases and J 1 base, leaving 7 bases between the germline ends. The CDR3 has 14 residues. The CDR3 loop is CASSLAGKNTEAFF. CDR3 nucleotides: TGTGCCAGCAGCTTGGCCGGCAAGAACACTGAAGCTTTCTTT.

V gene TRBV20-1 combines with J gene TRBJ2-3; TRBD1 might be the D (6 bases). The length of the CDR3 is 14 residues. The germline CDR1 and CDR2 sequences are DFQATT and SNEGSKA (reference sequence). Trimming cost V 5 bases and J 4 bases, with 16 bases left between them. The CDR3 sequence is CSALQGRMADTQYF. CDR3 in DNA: TGCAGTGCTCTTCAGGGGCGGATGGCAGATACGCAGTATTTT.

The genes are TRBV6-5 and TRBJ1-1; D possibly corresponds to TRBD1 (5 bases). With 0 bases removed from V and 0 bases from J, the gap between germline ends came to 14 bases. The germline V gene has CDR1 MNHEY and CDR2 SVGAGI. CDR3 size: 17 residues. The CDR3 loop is CASSYSITGPMNTEAFF. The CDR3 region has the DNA TGTGCCAGCAGTTACTCGATTACAGGCCCAATGAACACTGAAGCTTTCTTT.

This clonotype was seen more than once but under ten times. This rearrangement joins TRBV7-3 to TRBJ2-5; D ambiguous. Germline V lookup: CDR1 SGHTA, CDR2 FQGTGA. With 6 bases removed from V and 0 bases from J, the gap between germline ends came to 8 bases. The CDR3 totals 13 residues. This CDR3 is CASSRAHQETQYF. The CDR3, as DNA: TGTGCCAGCAGTCGAGCCCACCAAGAGACCCAGTACTTC.

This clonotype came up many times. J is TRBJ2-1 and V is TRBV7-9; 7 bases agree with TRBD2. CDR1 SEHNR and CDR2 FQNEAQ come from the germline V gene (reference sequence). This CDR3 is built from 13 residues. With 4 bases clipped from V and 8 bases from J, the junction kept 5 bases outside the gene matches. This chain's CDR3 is CASSSGLIDEQFF. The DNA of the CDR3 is TGTGCCAGCAGCTCGGGACTAATAGATGAGCAGTTCTTC.

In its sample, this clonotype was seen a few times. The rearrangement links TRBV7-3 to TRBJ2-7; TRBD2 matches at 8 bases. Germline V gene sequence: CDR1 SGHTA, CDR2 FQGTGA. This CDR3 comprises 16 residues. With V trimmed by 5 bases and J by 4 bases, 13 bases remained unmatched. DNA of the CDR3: TGTGCCAGCAGCCCCCAACCCGCGAGCGGGGGATACGAGCAGTACTTC. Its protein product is CASSPQPASGGYEQYF.

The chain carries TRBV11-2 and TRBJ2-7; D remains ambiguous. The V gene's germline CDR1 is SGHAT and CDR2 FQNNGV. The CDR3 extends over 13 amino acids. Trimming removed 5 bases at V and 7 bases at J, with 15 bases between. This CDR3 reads CASSISPPGEQYV. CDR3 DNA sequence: TGTGCCAGCAGCATCAGCCCCCCTGGAGAGCAGTACGTC.

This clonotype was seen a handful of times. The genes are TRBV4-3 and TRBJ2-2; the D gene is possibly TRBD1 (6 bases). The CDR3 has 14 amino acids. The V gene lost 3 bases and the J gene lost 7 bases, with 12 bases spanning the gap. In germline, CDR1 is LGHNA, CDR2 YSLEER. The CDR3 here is CASSHSWTDGELFF. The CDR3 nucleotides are TGCGCCAGCAGCCACTCCTGGACAGACGGGGAGCTGTTTTTT.

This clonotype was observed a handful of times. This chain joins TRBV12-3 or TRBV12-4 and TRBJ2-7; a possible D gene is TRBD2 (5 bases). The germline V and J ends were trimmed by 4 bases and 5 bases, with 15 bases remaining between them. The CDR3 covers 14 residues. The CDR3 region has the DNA TGTGCCAGCAGTTCCCCACCCGGGAACGACGAGCAGTACTTC. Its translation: CASSSPPGNDEQYF.

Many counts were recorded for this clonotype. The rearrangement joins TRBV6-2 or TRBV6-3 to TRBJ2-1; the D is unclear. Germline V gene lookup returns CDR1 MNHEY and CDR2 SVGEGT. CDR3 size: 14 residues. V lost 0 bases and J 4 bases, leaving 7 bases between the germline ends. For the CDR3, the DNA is TGTGCCAGCAGTTACTCAATTAGTTACAATGAGCAGTTCTTC. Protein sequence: CASSYSISYNEQFF.

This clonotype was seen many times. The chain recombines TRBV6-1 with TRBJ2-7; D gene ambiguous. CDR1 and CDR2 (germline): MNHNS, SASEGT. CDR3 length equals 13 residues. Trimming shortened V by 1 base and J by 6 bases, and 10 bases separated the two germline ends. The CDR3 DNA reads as TGTGCCAGCAGTGAAGGGGCAGTCCTCGAGCAGTACGTC. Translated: CASSEGAVLEQYV.

This CDR3 is CASSQGGLAGGTDTQYF. The CDR3 bases are TGCGCCAGCAGCCAAGGGGGACTAGCGGGGGGCACAGATACGCAGTATTTT. The chain recombines TRBV4-3 with TRBJ2-3; 14 positions agree with TRBD2. The germline gives CDR1 LGHNA, CDR2 YSLEER. After removal of 1 base from V and 1 base from J, the junction contained 1 base not matched to a gene. This CDR3 contains 17 residues.